The following is a TCR beta chain sequence with its context. Its antigen is currently unknown. This sample was included in a study of cytomegalovirus exposure and HLA in healthy donors. Points from the study as a whole: Per a prior analysis, the majority of TCR beta V segments were productive roughly 87% or roughly 30% of the time. TCR beta V- and J-gene trimming, according to a later analysis, was linked to a missense DCLRE1C variant. Most TCR sequences were rare, but some public TCRs occurred in many donors.

The PCR ran on 60 Vbeta and 13 Jbeta primers. This table comes from immunoSEQ multiplex PCR, and its TCRdb copy is limited to in-frame clones, with some not included. The repertoire consists of around 120,000 clones, with roughly 80% occurring once and the leading ten covering less than 0.25%. The CDR3 length is 16 residues. The germline V gene has CDR1 SGHTA and CDR2 FQGTGA. V gave up 2 bases and J gave up 5 bases; unmatched junction bases: 9. The source material was PBMCs. The chain links TRBV7-3 to TRBJ2-3; 8 bases are shared with TRBD2. The receptor's source is a man between 50 and 59 years old in good health and CMV-seronegative. This CDR3 reads CASSLDGGGSLDTQYF. The DNA of the CDR3 is TGTGCCAGCAGCTTAGACGGCGGGGGGTCCTTAGATACGCAGTATTTT.